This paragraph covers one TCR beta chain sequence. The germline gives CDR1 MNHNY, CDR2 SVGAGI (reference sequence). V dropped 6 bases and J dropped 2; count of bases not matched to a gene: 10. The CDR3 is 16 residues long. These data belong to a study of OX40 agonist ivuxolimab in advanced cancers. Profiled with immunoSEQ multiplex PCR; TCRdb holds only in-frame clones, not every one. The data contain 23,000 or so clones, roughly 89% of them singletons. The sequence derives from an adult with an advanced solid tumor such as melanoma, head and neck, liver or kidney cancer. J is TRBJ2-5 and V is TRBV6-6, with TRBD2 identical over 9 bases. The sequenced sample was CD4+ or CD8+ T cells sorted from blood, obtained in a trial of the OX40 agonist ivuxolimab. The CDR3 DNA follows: TGTGCCAGCAGCCAGTCCCTAGCGGGGCAACAAGAGACCCAGTACTTC. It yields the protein CASSQSLAGQQETQYF.